The clone carrying this T cell receptor (beta chain) was counted between two and nine times. TCRdb re-called the 5' RACE reads with MiXCR, one entry per CDR3 protein. The sample comprises about 360,000 distinct CDR3 sequences, roughly 13% of which are singletons, and roughly 23% rests with the top ten. This CDR3 has 17 amino acids. Germline-derived CDR1 and CDR2 are MNHNS and SASEGT. Trimming took off 1 base at V and 7 bases at J, with 17 bases between the two ends. The source of the sample is a study of T-cell memory formation after mild COVID-19. This chain connects TRBV6-1 to TRBJ1-6, with D possibly matching TRBD1 (5 bases). This sequence originates from a man between 18 and 29 years old who had mild COVID-19 (a few samples of this study predate the infection). Cell type and time point are not known. The sequenced sample was PBMCs or a T cell subset sorted from them (not recorded which). The CDR3 here is CASSEVPLGGRNSPLHF. DNA for the CDR3: TGTGCCAGCAGTGAAGTACCGTTGGGGGGTCGAAATTCACCCCTCCACTTT.